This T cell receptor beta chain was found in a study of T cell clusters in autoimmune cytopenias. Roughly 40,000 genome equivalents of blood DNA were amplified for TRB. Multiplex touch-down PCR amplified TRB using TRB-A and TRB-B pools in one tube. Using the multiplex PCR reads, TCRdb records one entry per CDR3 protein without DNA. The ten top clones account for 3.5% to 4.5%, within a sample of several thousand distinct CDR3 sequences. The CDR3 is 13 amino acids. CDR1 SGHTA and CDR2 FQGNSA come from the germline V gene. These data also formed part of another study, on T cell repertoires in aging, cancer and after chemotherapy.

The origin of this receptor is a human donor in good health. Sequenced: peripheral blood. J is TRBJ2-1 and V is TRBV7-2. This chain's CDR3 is CASSLGPNNEQFF.